The T cell receptor beta chain described here comes from a study of post-analysis software for immune sequencing data. Study results and limitations: Clustering by F measure revealed strong co-clustering among samples prepared together in one batch. Elevated frequency relative to controls characterized four or five TRBV segments in patients, TRBV5-6, TRBV5-1 and TRBV20-1 among them.

On this clonotype itself: What it binds is not known.

Prepared TCR beta cDNA libraries contained unique molecular identifiers. In TCRdb, the PCR reads were re-called with MiXCR into one record per CDR3 protein. The table records fewer than 850,000 distinct CDR3 sequences, 25% to 30% of them present only once. Trimming cost V 4 bases and J 6 bases; bases outside gene matches: 16. The CDR3 is 17 amino acids. CDR1 is SGHDT, CDR2 YYEEEE, per germline. The clonotype was recovered from a girl under 18 with multiple sclerosis. What was sequenced was blood. V and J are TRBV5-6 and TRBJ2-3; 8 bases map to TRBD2. The CDR3 here is CASSPLRRGRYLDTQYF. The CDR3 nucleotides are TGTGCCAGCAGCCCTCTCCGTCGCGGGAGGTATCTGGATACGCAGTATTTT.